Listed below are T cell receptor beta chains from one sample, sequenced in a study of T cell repertoires in MIS-A myocarditis. Measured with immunoSEQ multiplex PCR; TCRdb has only the in-frame clones, and not every one. This sample has about 11,000 clones, with 65% to 90% found just once. The sequenced sample was right ventricle heart tissue obtained at autopsy. These receptors were obtained from a young man with fulminant myocarditis from multisystem inflammatory syndrome in adults (MIS-A) after COVID-19. The conserved cysteine and the conserved F or W are not part of the CDR3 here.

CDR3	V	J
ASGVTTSVSYEQY	TRBV2	TRBJ2-7
ASSLFSTQY	TRBV11-2	TRBJ2-3
SATDYNEQF	TRBV20-1	TRBJ2-1
ASSLNRDRGPFNYGYT	TRBV28	TRBJ1-2
ASSSSSTEAF	TRBV6-6	TRBJ1-1
ASSPGGAVNTGELF	TRBV7-6	TRBJ2-2
ASSLSDRGDDQY	TRBV28	TRBJ2-7
ASSIAGPGVELF	TRBV19	TRBJ1-4
ASSLIGENTEAF	TRBV28	TRBJ1-1
ASSLRREAF	TRBV12-3/TRBV12-4	TRBJ1-1
ATLKAGTAGGYT	TRBV7-9	TRBJ1-2
ASSSSQGRTQY	TRBV3-1/TRBV3-2	TRBJ2-3
ASSQVRSGHHLH	TRBV4-1	TRBJ1-6
ASSSGDSLTDTQY	TRBV28	TRBJ2-3
ASSQSLGATGNPYEQY	TRBV23-1	TRBJ2-7
ATSRDKRQPQH	TRBV24-1	TRBJ1-5
ASSPQRISGNTIY	TRBV18	TRBJ1-3
ASSLGSGINTEAF	TRBV13	TRBJ1-1
ASSLGAGLVRTEKLF	TRBV5-1	TRBJ1-4
ASRRDTEAF	TRBV28	TRBJ1-1
ASSLQQGPSYEQY	TRBV7-8	TRBJ2-7
ASSYSSSPNQPQH	TRBV6-6	TRBJ1-5
ATSRALGTTEAF	TRBV15	TRBJ1-1
SVTGTGAGYGYT	TRBV29-1	TRBJ1-2
ATSDAGGRGRTEAF	TRBV24-1	TRBJ1-1
ASREGGDPYGYT	TRBV6-6	TRBJ1-2
ASRTRDREDSPLH	TRBV27	TRBJ1-6
ATSDTRQGRIGEQY	TRBV24-1	TRBJ2-7
ASSSSALTGELF	TRBV5-1	TRBJ2-2
ASSAQRGGRTEGNTIY	TRBV9	TRBJ1-3
ASSYIGGYT	TRBV6-2/TRBV6-3	TRBJ1-2
ASSSTQNTEAF	TRBV18	TRBJ1-1
ASSRNGKNTEAF	TRBV14	TRBJ1-1
AWAPGHEGYT	TRBV30	TRBJ1-2
ATSRDRGAGELF	TRBV15	TRBJ2-2
ASSLGGGTEAF	TRBV13	TRBJ1-1
ASSWGTDPMNTEAF	TRBV5-1	TRBJ1-1
ASSLERPGNTIY	TRBV5-4	TRBJ1-3
ASSHTGLAGTYEQY	TRBV3-1/TRBV3-2	TRBJ2-7
ASSVASDSEAF	TRBV19	TRBJ1-1
ASSQEVWDTRGYT	TRBV4-1	TRBJ1-2
AISDQGRVEQY	TRBV10-3	TRBJ2-7
ASITTGETQY	TRBV2	TRBJ2-5
ATSRAIISYNEQF	TRBV15	TRBJ2-1
ASSYGQGSGNTIY	TRBV5-4	TRBJ1-3